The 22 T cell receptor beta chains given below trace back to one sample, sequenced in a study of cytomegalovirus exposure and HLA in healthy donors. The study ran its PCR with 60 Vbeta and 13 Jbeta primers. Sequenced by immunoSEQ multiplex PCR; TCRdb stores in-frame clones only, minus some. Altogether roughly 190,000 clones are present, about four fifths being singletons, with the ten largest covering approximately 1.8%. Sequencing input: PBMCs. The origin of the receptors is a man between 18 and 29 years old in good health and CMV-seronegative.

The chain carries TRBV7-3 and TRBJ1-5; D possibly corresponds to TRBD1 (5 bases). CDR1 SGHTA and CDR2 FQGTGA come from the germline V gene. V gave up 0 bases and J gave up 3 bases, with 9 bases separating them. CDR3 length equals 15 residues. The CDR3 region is CASSLTGAVNQPQHF. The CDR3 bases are TGTGCCAGCAGCTTAACAGGGGCAGTCAATCAGCCCCAGCATTTT.

The chain's CDR3 is CASSLASLGGTYEQYF. CDR3 bases: TGTGCCAGCAGCTTGGCGTCCCTAGGCGGCACCTACGAGCAGTACTTC. The rearrangement uses TRBV5-4 and TRBJ2-7; D not certain. The ends were cut back, 0 bases at V and 2 bases at J, with 15 bases in the middle. CDR3 size: 16 residues. CDR1 is SGHNT and CDR2 is YYREEE in the germline V gene (reference sequence).

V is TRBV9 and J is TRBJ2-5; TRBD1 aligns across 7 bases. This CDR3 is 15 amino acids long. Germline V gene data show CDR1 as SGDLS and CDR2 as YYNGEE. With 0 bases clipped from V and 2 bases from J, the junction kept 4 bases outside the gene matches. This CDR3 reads CASSVAPDRQETQYF. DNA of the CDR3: TGTGCCAGCAGCGTAGCCCCGGACAGGCAAGAGACCCAGTACTTC.

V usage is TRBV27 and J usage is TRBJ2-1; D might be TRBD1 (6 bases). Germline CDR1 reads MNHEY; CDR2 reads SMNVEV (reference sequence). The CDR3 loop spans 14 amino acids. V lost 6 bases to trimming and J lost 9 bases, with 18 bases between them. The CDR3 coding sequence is TGTGCCAGCAGAACAGGGCAAACGGTAGGTGAGCAGTTCTTC. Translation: CASRTGQTVGEQFF.

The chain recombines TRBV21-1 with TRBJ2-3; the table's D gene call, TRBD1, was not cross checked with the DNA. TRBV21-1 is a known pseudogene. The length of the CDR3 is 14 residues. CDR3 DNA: TGTGCCAGCAGCAAGGGACAGACCACAGATACGCAGTATTTT. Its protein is CASSKGQTTDTQYF.

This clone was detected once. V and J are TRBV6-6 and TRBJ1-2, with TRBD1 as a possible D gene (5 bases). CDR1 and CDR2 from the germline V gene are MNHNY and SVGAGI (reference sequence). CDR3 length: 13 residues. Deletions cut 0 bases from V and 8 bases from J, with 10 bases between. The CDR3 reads CASSYSLGEGYTF. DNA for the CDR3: TGTGCCAGCAGTTACTCCCTAGGGGAAGGCTACACCTTC.

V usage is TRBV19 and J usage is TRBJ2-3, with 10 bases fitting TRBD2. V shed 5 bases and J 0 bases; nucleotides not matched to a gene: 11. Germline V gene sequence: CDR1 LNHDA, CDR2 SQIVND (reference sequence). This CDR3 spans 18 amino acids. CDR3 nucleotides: TGTGCCAGTAGTCCTAGCGGGAGTGAGAGTCGGAGCACAGATACGCAGTATTTT. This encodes CASSPSGSESRSTDTQYF. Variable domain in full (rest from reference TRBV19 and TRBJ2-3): DGGITQSPKYLFRKEGQNVTLSCEQNLNHDAMYWYRQDPGQGLRLIYYSQIVNDFQKGDIAEGYSVSREKKESFPLTVTSAQKNPTAFYLCASSPSGSESRSTDTQYFGPGTRLTVL.

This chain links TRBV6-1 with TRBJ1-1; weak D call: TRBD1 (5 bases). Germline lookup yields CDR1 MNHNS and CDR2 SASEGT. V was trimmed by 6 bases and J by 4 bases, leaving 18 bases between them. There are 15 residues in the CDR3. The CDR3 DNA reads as TGTGCCAGCAGGGTCGATCCAGGGTATGGCACTGAAGCTTTCTTT. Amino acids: CASRVDPGYGTEAFF.

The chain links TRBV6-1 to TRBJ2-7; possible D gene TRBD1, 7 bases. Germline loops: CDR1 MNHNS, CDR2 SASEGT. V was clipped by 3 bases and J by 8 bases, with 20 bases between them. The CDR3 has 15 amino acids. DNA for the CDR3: TGTGCCAGCAGTGAGCCGGGCGGAGGGGGCTTGAAGCAGTACTTC. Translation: CASSEPGGGGLKQYF.

The CDR3 DNA sequence: TGTGCCAGCTCACCACCAACAAACAGGGATAATAATGAGCAGTTCTTC. Translating gives CASSPPTNRDNNEQFF. This chain uses TRBV18 with TRBJ2-1; TRBD1 is a possible D gene (6 bases). CDR1 is KGHSH, CDR2 LQKENI, per germline. This CDR3 spans 16 amino acids. Trimming took off 0 bases at V and 7 bases at J, with 16 bases between the two ends.

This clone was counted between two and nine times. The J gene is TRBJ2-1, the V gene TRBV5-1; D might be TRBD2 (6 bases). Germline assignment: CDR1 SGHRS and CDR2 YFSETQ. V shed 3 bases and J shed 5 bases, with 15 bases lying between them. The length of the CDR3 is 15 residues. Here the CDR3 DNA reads TGCGCCAGCAGCTCCCGACTAGGTCAAGACAATGAGCAGTTCTTC. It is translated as CASSSRLGQDNEQFF.

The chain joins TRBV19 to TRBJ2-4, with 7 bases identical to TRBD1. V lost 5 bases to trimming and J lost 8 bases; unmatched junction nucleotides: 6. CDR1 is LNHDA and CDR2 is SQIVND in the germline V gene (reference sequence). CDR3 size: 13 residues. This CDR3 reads CASSFTGADIQYF. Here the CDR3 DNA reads TGTGCCAGTAGTTTTACAGGGGCGGACATTCAGTACTTC.

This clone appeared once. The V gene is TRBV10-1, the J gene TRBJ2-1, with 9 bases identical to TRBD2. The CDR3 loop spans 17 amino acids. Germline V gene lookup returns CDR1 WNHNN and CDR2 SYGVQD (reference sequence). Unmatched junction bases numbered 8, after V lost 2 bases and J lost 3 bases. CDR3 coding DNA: TGCGCCAGCAGTGAGGATTCCAGCGGGGGGAACTACAATGAGCAGTTCTTC. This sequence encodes CASSEDSSGGNYNEQFF.

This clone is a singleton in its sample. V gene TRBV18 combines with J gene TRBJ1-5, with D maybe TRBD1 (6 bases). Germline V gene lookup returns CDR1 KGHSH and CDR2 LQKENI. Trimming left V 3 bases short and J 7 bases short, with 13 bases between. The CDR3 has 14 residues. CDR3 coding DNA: TGTGCCAGCTCACCCGGACAGAGGTACCAGCCCCAGCATTTT. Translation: CASSPGQRYQPQHF.

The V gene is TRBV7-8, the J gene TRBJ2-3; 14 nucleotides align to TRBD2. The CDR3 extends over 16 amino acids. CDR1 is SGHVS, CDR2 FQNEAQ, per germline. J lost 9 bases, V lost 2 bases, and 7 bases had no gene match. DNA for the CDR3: TGTGCCAGCAGCTTAACGACTAGCGGGGGGGCCTGGACGCAGTATTTT. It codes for CASSLTTSGGAWTQYF.

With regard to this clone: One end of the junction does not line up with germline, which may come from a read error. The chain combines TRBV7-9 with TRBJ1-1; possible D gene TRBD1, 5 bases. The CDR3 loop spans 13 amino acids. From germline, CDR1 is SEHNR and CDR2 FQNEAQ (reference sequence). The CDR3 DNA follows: TGTTCCAGCACCCAGACAGAAAACACTGAAGCTTTCTTT. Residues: CSSTQTENTEAFF. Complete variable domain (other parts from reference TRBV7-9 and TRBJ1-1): DTGVSQNPRHKITKRGQNVTFRCDPISEHNRLYWYRQTLGQGPEFLTYFQNEAQLEKSRLLSDRFSAERPKGSFSTLEIQRTEQGDSAMYLCSSTQTENTEAFFGQGTRLTVV.

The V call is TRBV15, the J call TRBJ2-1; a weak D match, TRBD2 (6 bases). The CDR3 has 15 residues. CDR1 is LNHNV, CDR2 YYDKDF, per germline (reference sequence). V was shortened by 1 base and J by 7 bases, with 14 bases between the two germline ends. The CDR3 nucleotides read TGTGCCACCAGCAGAGGCGGGACTCAGGTGAATGAGCAGTTCTTC. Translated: CATSRGGTQVNEQFF.

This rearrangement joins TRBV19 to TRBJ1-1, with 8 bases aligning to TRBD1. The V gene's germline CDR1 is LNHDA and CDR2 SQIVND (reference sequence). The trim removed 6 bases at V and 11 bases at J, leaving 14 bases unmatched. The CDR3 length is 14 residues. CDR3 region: CASRNDSMDRAAFF. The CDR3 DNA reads TGTGCCAGTAGAAACGACTCCATGGACAGGGCGGCTTTCTTT.

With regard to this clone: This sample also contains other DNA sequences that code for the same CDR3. The CDR3 DNA reads TGTGCCAGCAGTCGCACAGGGATGAACACTGAAGCTTTCTTT. Residues: CASSRTGMNTEAFF. V is TRBV6-5 and J is TRBJ1-1; the D gene is possibly TRBD1 (6 bases). The CDR3 runs to 14 residues. Germline V gives CDR1 MNHEY, CDR2 SVGAGI. Deletions cut 5 bases from V and 0 bases from J, with 10 bases between.

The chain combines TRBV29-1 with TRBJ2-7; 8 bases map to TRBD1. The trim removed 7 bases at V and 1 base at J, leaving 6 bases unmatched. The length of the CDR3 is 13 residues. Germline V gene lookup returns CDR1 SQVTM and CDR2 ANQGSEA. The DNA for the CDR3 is TGCAGCGGGCAGGACAGGGCTTCCTACGAGCAGTACTTC. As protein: CSGQDRASYEQYF.

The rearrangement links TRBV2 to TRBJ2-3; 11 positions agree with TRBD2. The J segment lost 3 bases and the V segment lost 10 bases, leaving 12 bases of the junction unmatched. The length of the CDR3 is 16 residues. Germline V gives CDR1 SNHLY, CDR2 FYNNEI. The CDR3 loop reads CATTSGRLRGTDTQYF. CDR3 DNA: TGTGCCACCACTAGCGGGAGATTACGGGGAACAGATACGCAGTATTTT.

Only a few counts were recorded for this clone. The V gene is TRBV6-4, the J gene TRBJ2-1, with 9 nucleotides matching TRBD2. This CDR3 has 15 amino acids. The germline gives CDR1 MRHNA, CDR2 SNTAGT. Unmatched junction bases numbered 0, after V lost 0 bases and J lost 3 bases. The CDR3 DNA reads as TGTGCCAGCAGTGACTCACTAGCGGGCTACAATGAGCAGTTCTTC. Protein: CASSDSLAGYNEQFF.